This T cell receptor beta chain was captured by sequencing in a study of blood T cell repertoires in COVID-19. V was trimmed by 5 bases and J by 8 bases, leaving 13 bases between them. This CDR3 has 13 amino acids. Germline-derived CDR1 and CDR2 are SEHNR and FQNEAQ (reference sequence). The count of this clone is one. Sequencing was performed with immunoSEQ multiplex PCR; in TCRdb, only in-frame clones are kept and a portion is missing. The sample shows some 220,000 clones, 85% to 90% of them seen only once. The sequence was collected from a woman aged 50 to 65 in a cohort exposed to, infected with or recovered from COVID-19 (not recorded which). This rearrangement joins TRBV7-9 to TRBJ2-1; D might be TRBD2 (5 bases). The sample consisted of PBMCs or T cells enriched from blood (not recorded which). The chain's CDR3 is CASSQRAGDEQFF. In DNA form, the CDR3 reads TGTGCCAGCAGCCAACGAGCCGGGGATGAGCAGTTCTTC. Looking up the rest from reference TRBV7-9 and TRBJ2-1 gives the full variable domain: DTGVSQNPRHKITKRGQNVTFRCDPISEHNRLYWYRQTLGQGPEFLTYFQNEAQLEKSRLLSDRFSAERPKGSFSTLEIQRTEQGDSAMYLCASSQRAGDEQFFGPGTRLTVL.